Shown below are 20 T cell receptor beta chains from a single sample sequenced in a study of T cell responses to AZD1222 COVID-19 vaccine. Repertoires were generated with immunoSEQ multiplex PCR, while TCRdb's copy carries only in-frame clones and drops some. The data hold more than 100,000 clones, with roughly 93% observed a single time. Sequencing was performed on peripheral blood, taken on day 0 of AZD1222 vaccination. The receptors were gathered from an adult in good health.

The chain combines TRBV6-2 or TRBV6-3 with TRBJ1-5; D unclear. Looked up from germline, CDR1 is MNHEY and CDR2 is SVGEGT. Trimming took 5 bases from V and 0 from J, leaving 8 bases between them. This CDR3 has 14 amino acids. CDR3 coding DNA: TGTGCCAGCAGTCAGAGTCTTAGCAATCAGCCCCAGCATTTT. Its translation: CASSQSLSNQPQHF.

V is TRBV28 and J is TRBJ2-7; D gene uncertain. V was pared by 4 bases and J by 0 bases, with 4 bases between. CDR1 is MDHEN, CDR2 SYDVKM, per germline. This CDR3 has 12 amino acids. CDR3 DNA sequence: TGTGCCAGCAGTTCCGACTCCTACGAGCAGTACTTC. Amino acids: CASSSDSYEQYF.

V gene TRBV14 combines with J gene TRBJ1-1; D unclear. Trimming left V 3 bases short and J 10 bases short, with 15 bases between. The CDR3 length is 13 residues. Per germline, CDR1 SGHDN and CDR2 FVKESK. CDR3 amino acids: CASSQSGGVGAFF. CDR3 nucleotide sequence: TGTGCCAGCAGCCAGTCGGGTGGGGTGGGAGCTTTCTTT.

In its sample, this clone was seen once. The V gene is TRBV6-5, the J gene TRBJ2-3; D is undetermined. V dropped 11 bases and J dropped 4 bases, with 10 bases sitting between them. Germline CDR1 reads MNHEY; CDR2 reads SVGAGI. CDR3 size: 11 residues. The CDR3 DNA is TGTGCCTCCTCGTGGGCAGATACGCAGTATTTT. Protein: CASSWADTQYF.

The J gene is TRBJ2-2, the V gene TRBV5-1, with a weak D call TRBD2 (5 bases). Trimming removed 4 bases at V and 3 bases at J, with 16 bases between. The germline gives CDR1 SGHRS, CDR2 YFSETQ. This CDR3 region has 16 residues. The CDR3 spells CASSPGLREDTGELFF. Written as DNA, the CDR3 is TGCGCCAGCAGCCCCGGGCTTCGGGAAGACACCGGGGAGCTGTTTTTT. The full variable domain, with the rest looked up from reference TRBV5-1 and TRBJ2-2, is KAGVTQTPRYLIKTRGQQVTLSCSPISGHRSVSWYQQTPGQGLQFLFEYFSETQRNKGNFPGRFSGRQFSNSRSEMNVSTLELGDSALYLCASSPGLREDTGELFFGEGSRLTVL.

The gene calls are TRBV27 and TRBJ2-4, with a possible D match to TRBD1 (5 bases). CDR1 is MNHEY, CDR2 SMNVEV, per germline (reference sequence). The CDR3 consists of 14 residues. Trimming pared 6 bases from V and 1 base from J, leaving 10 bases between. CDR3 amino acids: CASSPTAAKNIQYF. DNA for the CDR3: TGTGCCAGCAGCCCGACAGCGGCCAAAAACATTCAGTACTTC.

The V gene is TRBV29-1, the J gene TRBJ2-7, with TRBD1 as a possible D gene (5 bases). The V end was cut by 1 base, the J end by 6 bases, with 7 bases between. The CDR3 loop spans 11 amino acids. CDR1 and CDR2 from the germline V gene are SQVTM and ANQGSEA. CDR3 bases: TGCAGCGTTGAAGGGGGCTCCGAGCAGTACTTC. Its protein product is CSVEGGSEQYF.

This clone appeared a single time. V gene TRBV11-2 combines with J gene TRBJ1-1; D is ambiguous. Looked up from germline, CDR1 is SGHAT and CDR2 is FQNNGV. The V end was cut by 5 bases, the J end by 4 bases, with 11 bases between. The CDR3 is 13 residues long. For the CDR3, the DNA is TGTGCCAGCAGCCCCCCATGGGGCACTGAAGCTTTCTTT. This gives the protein CASSPPWGTEAFF.

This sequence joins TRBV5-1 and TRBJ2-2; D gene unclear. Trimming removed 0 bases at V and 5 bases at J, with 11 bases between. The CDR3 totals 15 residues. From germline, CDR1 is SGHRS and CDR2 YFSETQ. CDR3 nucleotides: TGCGCCAGCAGCTTGGGAGTGGAGAGGACCGGGGAGCTGTTTTTT. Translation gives CASSLGVERTGELFF.

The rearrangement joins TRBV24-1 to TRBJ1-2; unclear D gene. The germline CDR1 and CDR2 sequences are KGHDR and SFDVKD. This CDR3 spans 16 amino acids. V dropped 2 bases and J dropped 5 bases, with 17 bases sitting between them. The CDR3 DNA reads TGTGCCACCAGTGATTCGACATCCCAGAGTTCTTATGGCTACACCTTC. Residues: CATSDSTSQSSYGYTF.

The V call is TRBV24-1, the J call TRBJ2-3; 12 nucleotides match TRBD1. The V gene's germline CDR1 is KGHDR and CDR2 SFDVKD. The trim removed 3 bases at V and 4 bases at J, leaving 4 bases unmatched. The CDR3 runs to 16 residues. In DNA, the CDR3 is TGTGCCACCAGTGATCCCGGGACAGGGGGCCCAGATACGCAGTATTTT. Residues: CATSDPGTGGPDTQYF.

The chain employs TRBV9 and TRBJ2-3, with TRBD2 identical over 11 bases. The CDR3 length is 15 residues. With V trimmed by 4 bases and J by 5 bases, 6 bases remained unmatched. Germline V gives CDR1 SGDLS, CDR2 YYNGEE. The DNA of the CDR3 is TGTGCCAGCAGCCAAGTGGGACTAGCGGAAGATACGCAGTATTTT. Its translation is CASSQVGLAEDTQYF. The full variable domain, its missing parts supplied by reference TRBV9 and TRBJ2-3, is DSGVTQTPKHLITATGQRVTLRCSPRSGDLSVYWYQQSLDQGLQFLIQYYNGEERAKGNILERFSAQQFPDLHSELNLSSLELGDSALYFCASSQVGLAEDTQYFGPGTRLTVL.

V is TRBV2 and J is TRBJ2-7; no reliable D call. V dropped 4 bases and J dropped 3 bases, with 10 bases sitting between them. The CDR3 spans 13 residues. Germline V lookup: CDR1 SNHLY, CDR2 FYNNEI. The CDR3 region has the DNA TGTGCCAGCAGTGGGAGTCAGCACTACGAGCAGTACTTC. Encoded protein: CASSGSQHYEQYF.

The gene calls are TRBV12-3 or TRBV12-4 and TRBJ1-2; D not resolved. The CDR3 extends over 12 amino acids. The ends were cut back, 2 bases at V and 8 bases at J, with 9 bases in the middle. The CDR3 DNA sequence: TGTGCCAGCAGTTTAACGGGAGAGGGCTACACCTTC. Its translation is CASSLTGEGYTF.

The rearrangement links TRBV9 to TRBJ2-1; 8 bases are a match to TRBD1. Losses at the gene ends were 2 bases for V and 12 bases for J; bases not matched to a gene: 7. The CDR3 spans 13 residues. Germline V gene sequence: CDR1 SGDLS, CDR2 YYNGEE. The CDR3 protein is CASSVTGAHVQFF. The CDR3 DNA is TGTGCCAGCAGCGTGACAGGGGCACACGTGCAGTTCTTC.

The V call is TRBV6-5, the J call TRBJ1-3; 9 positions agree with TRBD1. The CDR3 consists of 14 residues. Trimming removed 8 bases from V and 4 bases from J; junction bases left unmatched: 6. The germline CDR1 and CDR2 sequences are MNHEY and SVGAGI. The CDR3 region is CASGTGGVGNTIYF. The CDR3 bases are TGTGCCAGCGGAACAGGGGGCGTGGGAAACACCATATATTTT.

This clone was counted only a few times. CDR3 protein: CASSEGGDITTQYF. In DNA, the CDR3 is TGTGCCAGCAGTGAGGGGGGGGATATTACGACCCAGTACTTC. The chain carries TRBV25-1 and TRBJ2-5; 7 positions agree with TRBD2. CDR3 size: 14 residues. The junction had 8 bases not matched to a gene; V was cut back by 3 bases and J by 7 bases. Germline V gene sequence: CDR1 MGHDK, CDR2 SYGVNS. The whole variable domain, filled in from reference TRBV25-1 and TRBJ2-5, reads EADIYQTPRYLVIGTGKKITLECSQTMGHDKMYWYQQDPGMELHLIHYSYGVNSTEKGDLSSESTVSRIRTEHFPLTLESARPSHTSQYLCASSEGGDITTQYFGPGTRLLVL.

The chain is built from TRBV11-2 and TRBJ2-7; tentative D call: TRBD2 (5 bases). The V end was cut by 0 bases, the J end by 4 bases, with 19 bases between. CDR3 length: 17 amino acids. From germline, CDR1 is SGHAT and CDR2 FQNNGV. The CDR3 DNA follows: TGTGCCAGCAGCTTAGAAGGAGGTTGGAACAGTGGGTACGAGCAGTACTTC. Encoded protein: CASSLEGGWNSGYEQYF.

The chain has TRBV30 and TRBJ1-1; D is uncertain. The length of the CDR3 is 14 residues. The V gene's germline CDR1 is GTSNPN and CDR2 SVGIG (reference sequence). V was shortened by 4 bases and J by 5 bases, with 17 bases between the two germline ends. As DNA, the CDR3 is TGTGCCTGGACCTCACCGATGGTAGGAACTGAAGCTTTCTTT. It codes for CAWTSPMVGTEAFF.

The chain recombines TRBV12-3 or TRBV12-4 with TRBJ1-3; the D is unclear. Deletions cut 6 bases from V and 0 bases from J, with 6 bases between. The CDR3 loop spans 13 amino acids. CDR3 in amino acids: CASSRSSGNTIYF. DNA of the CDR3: TGTGCCAGCAGCAGGAGCTCTGGAAACACCATATATTTT.